This T cell receptor (beta chain) was recovered during a study of T cell repertoires in cytomegalovirus infection. The study's findings and limits: In two of eight donors, the top clonotype was HLA-C-restricted CMV-specific.

This clonotype was seen at least ten times. Its antigen is still unknown. Trimming removed 5 bases from V and 2 bases from J; junction bases left unmatched: 6. Germline V lookup: CDR1 MNHEY, CDR2 SVGEGT. There are 15 residues in the CDR3. Each CDR3 protein gets one entry after TCRdb re-called the reads with MiXCR. The sample lists more than 350,000 distinct CDR3 sequences, under 40% occurring once. The chain links TRBV6-2 or TRBV6-3 to TRBJ2-1; 7 positions agree with TRBD1. The material sequenced was PBMCs. This TCR was recovered from a human donor in good health (CMV status not recorded). Some clones in this sample may be carry-over from other donors' samples. The CDR3, as DNA: TGTGCCAGCAGTCTCCGGGACAGCACCTACAATGAGCAGTTCTTC. Translating it yields CASSLRDSTYNEQFF.